A selection of T cell receptor beta chains follows, all from one sample in a study of control samples from healthy donors and cancer patients. Produced via immunoSEQ multiplex PCR; TCRdb's table is partial and in-frame only. This table holds 350,000 to 450,000 clones, 75% to 95% found once. Sequencing was performed on PBMCs. The source of these receptors is a man aged 40-55 years with head and neck cancer. Both conserved end residues are trimmed from each CDR3. Size values are once, few and many counts, or a class for expanded clones, and some rows have none.

j_gene	abundance	v_gene	CDR3aa
TRBJ2-2	NA	TRBV19	ASSTSVATGELF
TRBJ1-2	NA	TRBV18	ASSPDPTSNYGYT
TRBJ2-5	NA	TRBV11-2	ASSFRGQGSETQY
TRBJ1-1	NA	TRBV18	ASSRLGEENTEAF
TRBJ2-1	NA	TRBV19	ASSTFQGLFYNEQF
TRBJ1-2	NA	TRBV3-1/TRBV3-2	ASSPRGYKNIHGYT
TRBJ2-2	NA	TRBV24-1	ATRGQGAGELF
TRBJ2-3	NA	TRBV7-9	ASSIRLAGDTQY
TRBJ1-4	once	TRBV6-5	ASSLRTDEKLF
TRBJ2-5	once	TRBV5-1	ASSIGEAYQETQY
TRBJ2-1	NA	TRBV10-1	ASSEGTGNYNEQF
TRBJ2-2	few	TRBV18	ASSYPGQTNTGELF
TRBJ2-2	NA	TRBV27	ASRRGVANTGELF
TRBJ1-5	NA	TRBV5-5	ASSLVGIQPQH
TRBJ2-7	NA	TRBV28	ASSPTSTEQY
TRBJ1-2	NA	TRBV4-3	ASSQAGTGSGGYT
TRBJ1-5	NA	TRBV3-1/TRBV3-2	ASSTGTGRKVRQPQH
TRBJ1-5	NA	TRBV28	ASSFLEGDQPQH
TRBJ1-2	NA	TRBV15	ATSRDGVPYGYT
TRBJ2-7	NA	TRBV6-6	AAREGGAYEQY
TRBJ1-1	NA	TRBV18	ASSPLGGGTEAF
TRBJ2-3	NA	TRBV27	ASRSNGAGMDTQY
TRBJ2-1	NA	TRBV7-2	ASSSPTSGGLGYEQF
TRBJ1-1	NA	TRBV7-3	ASSQGGAEAF
TRBJ2-6	NA	TRBV11-2	ASQTISGANVLT
TRBJ2-7	NA	TRBV5-1	ASSGGTGTDEQY
TRBJ2-3	few	TRBV9	ASSASSAKSTDTQY